This paragraph covers one T cell receptor (beta chain) sequence. The entry originates in a study of T cell changes during pregnancy in multiple sclerosis. Germline trimming cut 2 bases from V and 0 bases from J; bases unmatched to any gene: 4. The germline CDR1 and CDR2 sequences are SGHDT and YYEEEE. The CDR3 extends over 16 amino acids. Sequencing used immunoSEQ multiplex PCR; TCRdb keeps in-frame clones, though not all of them. Here the sample spans around 80,000 clones, approximately 90% being singletons. This chain links TRBV5-6 with TRBJ2-1; TRBD2 aligns across 8 bases. The source of this sequence is a female donor with multiple sclerosis, enrolled in a pregnancy study. The sample in question was peripheral blood, obtained before pregnancy. CDR3 sequence (DNA): TGTGCCAGCAGCTTTATTAGCGGGATCTCCTACAATGAGCAGTTCTTC. Encoded protein: CASSFISGISYNEQFF.